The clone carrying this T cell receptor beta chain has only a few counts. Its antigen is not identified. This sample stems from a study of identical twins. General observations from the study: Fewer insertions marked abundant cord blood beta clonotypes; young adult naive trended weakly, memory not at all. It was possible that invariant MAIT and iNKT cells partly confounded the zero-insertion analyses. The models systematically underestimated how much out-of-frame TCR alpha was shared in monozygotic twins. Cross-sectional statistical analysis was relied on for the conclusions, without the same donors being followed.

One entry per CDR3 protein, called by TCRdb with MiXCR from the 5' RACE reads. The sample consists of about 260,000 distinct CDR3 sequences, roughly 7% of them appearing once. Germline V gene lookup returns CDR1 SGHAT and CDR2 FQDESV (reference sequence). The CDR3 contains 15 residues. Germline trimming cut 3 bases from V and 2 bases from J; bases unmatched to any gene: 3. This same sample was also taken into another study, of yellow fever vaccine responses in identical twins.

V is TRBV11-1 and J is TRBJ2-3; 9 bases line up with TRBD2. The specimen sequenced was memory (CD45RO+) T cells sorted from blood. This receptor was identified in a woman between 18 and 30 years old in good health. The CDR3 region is CASSFAGGVTDTQYF. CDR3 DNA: TGTGCCAGCAGCTTTGCGGGGGGGGTCACAGATACGCAGTATTTT.